This TCR beta chain was documented in a study of T cells in Graves' hyperthyroidism and ophthalmopathy. The CDR3 has 16 amino acids. Germline-derived CDR1 and CDR2 are DFQATT and SNEGSKA (reference sequence). Trimming took 4 bases from V and 6 from J, leaving 25 bases between them. The investigators amplified TCR beta CDR3 regions from RNA transcripts. When the TCR CDR3 underwent first-round RT-PCR, the HTBI primer set was used. TCRdb re-called the multiplex PCR reads through MiXCR, storing one row per CDR3 protein. The profile shows around 350,000 distinct CDR3 sequences, 15% to 20% of them singletons. This clonotype has at least ten counts.

The sequenced material came from blood. This chain joins TRBV20-1 and TRBJ2-7, with D uncertain. The sequence was collected from a woman in her twenties or thirties with Graves' hyperthyroidism that later progressed to Graves' ophthalmopathy. CDR3 DNA sequence: TGCAGTGCTAAGAGACTGGTTGCCCCCGAAAATGCCGAGCAGTACTTC. Translated: CSAKRLVAPENAEQYF.